This TCR beta chain was sequenced during a study of Tregs in tolerant kidney transplant recipients. Study context: Sorting after B cell culture yielded CD25+CD127- and 4-1BB+CD40L- CD4+ cells.

Method: immunoSEQ multiplex PCR; TCRdb's copy keeps in-frame clones and lacks some. The sample lists around 11,000 clones, under 95% occurring once. V lost 6 bases and J 0 bases, leaving 15 bases between the germline ends. Germline V lookup: CDR1 MNHEY, CDR2 SVGAGI. This CDR3 is built from 15 residues. A word on this clone: Its antigen is currently unknown.

Broader study findings: Activated donor B cell expansion appeared to reveal the most relevant donor-specific TCRbeta repertoire.

The material sequenced was Tregs from blood cultured with allogeneic cells, taken before the transplant. The sequence derives from a human patient who received a combined kidney and bone marrow transplant. The V gene is TRBV6-5, the J gene TRBJ2-7; D is unclear. The CDR3 protein is CASSSVTVSSYEQYF. Written as DNA, the CDR3 is TGTGCCAGCAGCAGTGTGACGGTATCCTCCTACGAGCAGTACTTC.